Listed below are T cell receptor beta chains from one sample, sequenced in a study of OX40 agonist ivuxolimab in advanced cancers. Some clones are missing from TCRdb's copy, which holds only in-frame ones; the method was immunoSEQ multiplex PCR. The table records 80,000 to 95,000 clones, 70% to 90% of them present only once. Sequenced material: CD4+ or CD8+ T cells sorted from blood, taken in a trial of the OX40 agonist ivuxolimab. Source of these receptors: an adult with an advanced solid tumor such as melanoma, head and neck, liver or kidney cancer. Both conserved end residues are part of each CDR3. Each record gives: clone size, J gene, D gene, V gene, CDR3 DNA, CDR3 protein. A D gene is named only where the DNA matches it firmly. Size values are once, few and many counts, or a class for expanded clones, and some rows have none.

. TRBJ1-2 TRBD1 TRBV28 TGTGCCAGCAGAGACCCACAGGGGGGAAACTATGGCTACACCTTC CASRDPQGGNYGYTF
. TRBJ2-7 . TRBV5-4 TGTGCCAGCAGCTTGCGGGAGCCCCGCGAGCAGTACTTC CASSLREPREQYF
. TRBJ2-7 TRBD2 TRBV7-6 TGTGCCAGCAGCTCAGGCGGGGGGACCTACGAGCAGTACTTC CASSSGGGTYEQYF
. TRBJ1-6 . TRBV25-1 TGTGCCAGCAGTGACGGTTATTCACCCCTCCACTTT CASSDGYSPLHF
. TRBJ1-4 TRBD1 TRBV7-2 TGTGCCAGCAGCCCGGACAGGGGGCCGTTTAAACTGTTTTTT CASSPDRGPFKLFF
. TRBJ2-5 . TRBV7-9 TGTGCCAGCAGCTTAGATTTGGAGACCCAGTACTTC CASSLDLETQYF
. TRBJ2-5 TRBD2 TRBV14 TGTGCCAGTGGAAGGACTAGCGTTGGAGAGACCCAGTACTTC CASGRTSVGETQYF
once TRBJ1-1 . TRBV19 TGTGCCAGTAGTATGGGCAGTATGAACACTGAAGCTTTCTTT CASSMGSMNTEAFF
. TRBJ2-1 TRBD2 TRBV2 TGTGCCAGCAGTGAAGGGACGGGGGGATCCTACAATGAGCAGTTCTTC CASSEGTGGSYNEQFF
. TRBJ1-1 . TRBV4-3 TGCGCCAGCAGCCTTCAAAAGGACACTGAAGCTTTCTTT CASSLQKDTEAFF
. TRBJ2-1 . TRBV5-1 TGCGCCAGCAATAACGGACAAAGGGACAATGAGCAGTTCTTC CASNNGQRDNEQFF
once TRBJ2-1 TRBD2 TRBV7-8 TGTGCCAGCAGCTTATATAGGACTAGTGATGAGCAGTTCTTC CASSLYRTSDEQFF
. TRBJ2-3 TRBD1 TRBV7-3 TGTGCCAGCAGCTCCGGGACAGTAGATACGCAGTATTTT CASSSGTVDTQYF
. TRBJ2-5 TRBD1 TRBV29-1 TGCAGCGTTGCAGGGGGCGGAGAGACCCAGTACTTC CSVAGGGETQYF
. TRBJ1-1 TRBD1 TRBV7-9 TGTGCCAGCAGCGCAAATGCCAGGGGGGCCACTGAAGCTTTCTTT CASSANARGATEAFF
. TRBJ1-5 TRBD1 TRBV20-1 TGCAGTGCTAGTAGGCAGGGGGCCCAGCATTTT CSASRQGAQHF
. TRBJ2-3 . TRBV7-9 TGTGCCAGCAGCTTAGGGGGTCCTCCTAGCACAGATACGCAGTATTTT CASSLGGPPSTDTQYF
. TRBJ2-3 . TRBV7-3 TGTGCCAGCAGCCTAAACAACCGGGGAGATACGCAGTATTTT CASSLNNRGDTQYF
once TRBJ1-2 . TRBV4-1 TGCGCCAGCAGCCAAGATCTCCGGGGGGCAGGAGGCTACACCTTC CASSQDLRGAGGYTF
. TRBJ2-5 TRBD2 TRBV7-2 TGTGCCAGCAGCACTGGCGGGGGGCGAGGGGAGACCCAGTACTTC CASSTGGGRGETQYF
once TRBJ2-5 . TRBV2 TGTGCCAGCAGTCGTGGGGGGGGGCCCGGCCAAGAGACCCAGTACTTC CASSRGGGPGQETQYF
. TRBJ2-1 TRBD2 TRBV10-3 TGTGCCATAACGGGGGGAGGTCATGAGCAGTTCTTC CAITGGGHEQFF
. TRBJ1-1 . TRBV10-3 TGTGCCATCAGTCTCCGGGACGGAACTACTGAAGCTTTCTTT CAISLRDGTTEAFF
. TRBJ2-5 . TRBV5-1 TGCGCCAGCAGCCTAGAACTAGGAGAGACCCAGTACTTC CASSLELGETQYF
. TRBJ1-6 . TRBV2 TGTGCCAGCTTGACAGCCGATAATTCACCCCTCCACTTT CASLTADNSPLHF
. TRBJ2-5 TRBD2 TRBV2 TGTGCCAGCAGTGAAGGACTAGCACGCGCCCAGTACTTC CASSEGLARAQYF
. TRBJ1-2 . TRBV6-1 TGTGCCAGCAGTGAACTTAGGGATGGCTATGGCTACACCTTC CASSELRDGYGYTF
few TRBJ2-3 . TRBV6-1 TGTGCCAGCAGTGAAAGGGGGAACACAGATACGCAGTATTTT CASSERGNTDTQYF
. TRBJ2-1 . TRBV2 TGCGCCAGCAGTGAACTTGGGTACAATGAGCAGTTCTTC CASSELGYNEQFF
. TRBJ2-7 TRBD1 TRBV5-1 TGCGCCACCACCCCCGGGACAGGGAACTACGAGCAGTACTTC CATTPGTGNYEQYF
. TRBJ1-4 . TRBV4-2 TGTGCCAGCAGCCAAAGGTCGAGGGGGGAAAAACTGTTTTTT CASSQRSRGEKLFF
. TRBJ1-6 . TRBV5-1 TGCGCCAGCAGCTTGGCCCCGCTGGAAGGGCTTTCCTATAATTCACCCCTCCACTTT CASSLAPLEGLSYNSPLHF